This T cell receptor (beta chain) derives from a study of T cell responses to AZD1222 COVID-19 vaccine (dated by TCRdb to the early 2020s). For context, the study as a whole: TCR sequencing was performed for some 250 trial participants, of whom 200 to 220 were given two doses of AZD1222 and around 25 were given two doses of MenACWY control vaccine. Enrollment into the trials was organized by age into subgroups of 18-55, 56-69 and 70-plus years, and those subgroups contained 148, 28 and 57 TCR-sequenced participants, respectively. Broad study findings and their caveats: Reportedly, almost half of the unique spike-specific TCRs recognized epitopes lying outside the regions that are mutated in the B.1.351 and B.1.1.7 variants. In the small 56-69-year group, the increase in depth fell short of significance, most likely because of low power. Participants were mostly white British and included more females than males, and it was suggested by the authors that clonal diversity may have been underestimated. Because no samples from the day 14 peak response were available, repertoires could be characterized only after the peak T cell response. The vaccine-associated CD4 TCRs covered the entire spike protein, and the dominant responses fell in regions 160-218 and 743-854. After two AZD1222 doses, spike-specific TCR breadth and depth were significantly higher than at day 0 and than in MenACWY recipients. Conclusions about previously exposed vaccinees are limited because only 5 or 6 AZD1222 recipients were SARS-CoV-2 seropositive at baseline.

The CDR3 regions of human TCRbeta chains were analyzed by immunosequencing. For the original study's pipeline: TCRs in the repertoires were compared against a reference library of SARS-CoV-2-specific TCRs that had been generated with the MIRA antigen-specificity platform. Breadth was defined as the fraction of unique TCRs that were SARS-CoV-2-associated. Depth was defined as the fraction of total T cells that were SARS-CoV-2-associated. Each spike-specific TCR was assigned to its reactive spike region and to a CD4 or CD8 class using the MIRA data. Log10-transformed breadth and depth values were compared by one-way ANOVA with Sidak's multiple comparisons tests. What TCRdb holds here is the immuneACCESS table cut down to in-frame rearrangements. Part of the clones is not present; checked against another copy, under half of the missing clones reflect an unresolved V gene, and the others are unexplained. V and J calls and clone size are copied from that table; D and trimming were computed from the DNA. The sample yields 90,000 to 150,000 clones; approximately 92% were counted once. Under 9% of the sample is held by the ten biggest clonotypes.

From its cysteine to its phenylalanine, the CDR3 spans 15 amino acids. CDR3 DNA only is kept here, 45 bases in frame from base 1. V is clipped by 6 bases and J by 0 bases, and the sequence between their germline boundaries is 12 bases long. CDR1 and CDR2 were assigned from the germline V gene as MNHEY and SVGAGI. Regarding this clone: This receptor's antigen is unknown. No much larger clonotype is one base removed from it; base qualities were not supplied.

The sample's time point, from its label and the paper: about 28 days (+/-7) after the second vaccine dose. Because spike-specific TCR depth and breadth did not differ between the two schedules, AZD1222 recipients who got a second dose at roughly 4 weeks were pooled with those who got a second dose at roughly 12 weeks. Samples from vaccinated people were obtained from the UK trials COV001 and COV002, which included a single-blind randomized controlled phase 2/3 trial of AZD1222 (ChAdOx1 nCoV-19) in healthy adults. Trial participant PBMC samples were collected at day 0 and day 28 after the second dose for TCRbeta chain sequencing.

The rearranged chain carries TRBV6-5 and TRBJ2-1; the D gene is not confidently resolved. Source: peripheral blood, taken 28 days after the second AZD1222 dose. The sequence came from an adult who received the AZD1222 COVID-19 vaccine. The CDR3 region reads CASSGNRGSYNEQFF. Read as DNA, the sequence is TGTGCCAGCAGCGGAAACAGAGGCTCCTACAATGAGCAGTTCTTC.